A selection of T cell receptor beta chains follows, all from one sample in a study of shared clonotypes between healthy human individuals. TCRdb keeps only in-frame clones here, not all; method: immunoSEQ multiplex PCR. The table includes roughly 890,000 clones, nearly 95% detected once. The sample consisted of naive CD8+ T cells sorted from blood. Source of these receptors: a man aged 25-45 years in good health. Each CDR3 is given with its conserved first and last residue.

j_call v_call cdr3_aa
TRBJ2-2 TRBV14 CASSPGPYTGELFF
TRBJ1-5 TRBV2 CASSELGGNQPQHF
TRBJ2-7 TRBV15 CATSRGQGSSYEQYF
TRBJ2-1 TRBV29-1 CSVEPGLHNEQFF
TRBJ2-7 TRBV19 CASSLMLALSYEQYF
TRBJ1-1 TRBV6-1 CASSKGTATEAFF
TRBJ2-3 TRBV28 CASSLWGGDTQYF
TRBJ2-2 TRBV27 CASSLHPRLTGELFF
TRBJ2-1 TRBV10-2 CASSESRLAGNNEQFF
TRBJ2-7 TRBV7-7 CASSKGQGFNEQYF
TRBJ2-3 TRBV4-1 CASSQVATDTQYF
TRBJ2-2 TRBV7-9 CARQGLVNTGELFF
TRBJ2-1 TRBV7-9 CASSLSSANEQFF
TRBJ2-3 TRBV7-9 CASSLTITDTQYF
TRBJ2-7 TRBV2 CASSGTGVEQYF
TRBJ2-1 TRBV10-3 CAISESSSSVFNEQFF
TRBJ1-1 TRBV6-5 CASSPSSMNTEAFF
TRBJ2-1 TRBV15 CATSRDVAGEGYEQFF
TRBJ2-7 TRBV4-1 CASSQDPAGGWEQYF
TRBJ1-3 TRBV2 CASPGEGYSGNTIYF
TRBJ2-2 TRBV4-1 CASSQDTSGLGTGELFF
TRBJ2-7 TRBV7-9 CASSSRKGQGSYEQYF
TRBJ2-3 TRBV28 CASSFGTGDADTQYF
TRBJ2-7 TRBV6-4 CASSDSRLPGRSYEQYF
TRBJ2-7 TRBV6-5 CASSLSGGQGPYEQYF
TRBJ1-1 TRBV11-2 CASSRTKTNRGLNTEAFF
TRBJ2-1 TRBV13 CASSSGGRANEQFF
TRBJ2-7 TRBV7-9 CASSPGTSGRAATYEQYF
TRBJ2-7 TRBV18 CASSPYGDTYEQYF
TRBJ2-1 TRBV2 CASSGRGYYNEQFF
TRBJ2-1 TRBV28 CASRRGPYNEQFF